The clone carrying this T cell receptor (beta chain) has a single count. The data derive from a study of control samples from healthy donors and cancer patients. Assay used: immunoSEQ multiplex PCR; TCRdb lists only in-frame clones, some missing. The sample lists some 20,000 clones; about 88% were seen once. Deletions cut 0 bases from V and 9 bases from J, with 13 bases between. The CDR3 sequence is 15 residues long. CDR1 is SGHRS and CDR2 is YFSETQ in the germline V gene. The sequence derives from a woman aged 60-70 years with head and neck cancer. Sequences were obtained from PBMCs. The V call is TRBV5-1, the J call TRBJ1-6, with D possibly TRBD1 on 5 matching bases. The CDR3 loop reads CASSLGQTYLSPLHF. CDR3 in DNA: TGCGCCAGCAGCTTGGGACAGACCTATCTTTCACCCCTCCACTTT.